These 32 T cell receptor beta chains were sequenced from one sample in a study of CD8+ T cells in alopecia areata. Following RNA extraction, reverse transcription yielded cDNA that acted as the sequencing template. Assay used: immunoSEQ multiplex PCR; TCRdb lists only in-frame clones, some missing. The sample carries about 150,000 clones, about 51% recorded once. This specimen was CD8+ T cells sorted from blood, taken at week 0. All receptors derive from a human donor with alopecia areata.

J is TRBJ2-1 and V is TRBV11-1; 8 bases are a match to TRBD2. The V and J ends lost 1 base and 6 bases, in that order; junction bases with no gene match: 8. CDR1 and CDR2 from the germline V gene are SGHAT and FQDESV (reference sequence). The CDR3 consists of 16 residues. The CDR3 spells CASSLGPSGGFNEQFF. Here the CDR3 DNA reads TGTGCCAGCAGCTTAGGTCCCAGCGGGGGTTTCAATGAGCAGTTCTTC.

This chain connects TRBV13 to TRBJ2-7; D is possibly TRBD1 (5 bases). The germline gives CDR1 PRHDT, CDR2 FYEKMQ (reference sequence). Trimming cost V 5 bases and J 4 bases, with 9 bases left between them. The CDR3 length is 12 residues. Here the CDR3 reads CASSQQGYEQYF. Here the CDR3 DNA reads TGTGCCAGCAGCCAGCAGGGTTACGAGCAGTACTTC. The full variable domain, in which reference TRBV13 and TRBJ2-7 provide the parts outside the CDR3, is AAGVIQSPRHLIKEKRETATLKCYPIPRHDTVYWYQQGPGQDPQFLISFYEKMQSDKGSIPDRFSAQQFSDYHSELNMSSLELGDSALYFCASSQQGYEQYFGPGTRLTVT.

This clone appeared a few times. The chain is built from TRBV15 and TRBJ2-1; TRBD2 aligns across 12 bases. The V segment lost 5 bases and the J segment 8 bases; nucleotides outside the gene matches: 7. This CDR3 is built from 15 residues. Germline V gene sequence: CDR1 LNHNV, CDR2 YYDKDF (reference sequence). CDR3 DNA sequence: TGTGCCACCAGCGCACCTAGCGGGGGGGCGGATGAGCAGTTCTTC. Its protein product is CATSAPSGGADEQFF. The entire variable domain, with the rest obtained from reference TRBV15 and TRBJ2-1, is as follows: DAMVIQNPRYQVTQFGKPVTLSCSQTLNHNVMYWYQQKSSQAPKLLFHYYDKDFNNEADTPDNFQSRRPNTSFCFLDIRSPGLGDTAMYLCATSAPSGGADEQFFGPGTRLTVL.

This rearrangement joins TRBV13 to TRBJ2-5, with D perhaps given as TRBD1 or TRBD2 (5 bases each). The CDR3 loop spans 14 amino acids. The V end was cut by 3 bases, the J end by 1 base, with 9 bases between. CDR1 is PRHDT, CDR2 FYEKMQ, per germline (reference sequence). CDR3 region: CASSFRGTQETQYF. The CDR3 DNA reads TGTGCCAGCAGCTTCAGAGGGACCCAAGAGACCCAGTACTTC.

The chain uses TRBV14 and TRBJ2-7; 9 bases align to TRBD2. V trimming: 8 bases; J trimming: 0 bases; junction bases outside the gene matches: 2. Germline assignment: CDR1 SGHDN and CDR2 FVKESK. There are 13 residues in the CDR3. CDR3 DNA sequence: TGTGCCAGCCGAGCGGGGGGCTCCTACGAGCAGTACTTC. Protein: CASRAGGSYEQYF.

The chain is built from TRBV30 and TRBJ1-2; D is uncertain. The V end was cut by 3 bases, the J end by 4 bases, with 18 bases between. The CDR3 runs 15 residues. Per germline, CDR1 GTSNPN and CDR2 SVGIG (reference sequence). The CDR3 reads CAWSLTPGMTYGYTF. DNA for the CDR3: TGTGCCTGGAGCTTGACCCCCGGCATGACCTATGGCTACACCTTC. The variable domain in full, completed from reference TRBV30 and TRBJ1-2, reads SQTIHQWPATLVQPVGSPLSLECTVEGTSNPNLYWYRQAAGRGLQLLFYSVGIGQISSEVPQNLSASRPQDRQFILSSKKLLLSDSGFYLCAWSLTPGMTYGYTFGSGTRLTVV.

This clone was counted only a few times. The genes are TRBV19 and TRBJ2-1; D is undetermined. Germline V gene data show CDR1 as LNHDA and CDR2 as SQIVND (reference sequence). Deletions cut 3 bases from V and 0 bases from J, with 15 bases between. This CDR3 has 17 amino acids. CDR3 protein: CASSIPTDTSSYNEQFF. For the CDR3, the DNA is TGTGCCAGTAGTATCCCAACCGACACAAGCTCCTACAATGAGCAGTTCTTC.

The rearrangement joins TRBV9 to TRBJ2-1; maybe TRBD2 (6 bases). CDR3 length: 15 residues. Trimming took off 3 bases at V and 7 bases at J, with 17 bases between the two ends. Germline V gives CDR1 SGDLS, CDR2 YYNGEE. The CDR3, as DNA: TGTGCCAGCAGCGGCGGGACTCTCGTCGGGAATGAGCAGTTCTTC. This translates into CASSGGTLVGNEQFF.

The chain is built from TRBV29-1 and TRBJ2-3; D might be TRBD2 (5 bases). V dropped 6 bases and J dropped 2 bases, with 18 bases sitting between them. Germline V gene lookup returns CDR1 SQVTM and CDR2 ANQGSEA. CDR3 length equals 15 residues. The CDR3 bases are TGCAGCGTCACAACGGCGGGTCACTTCACAGATACGCAGTATTTT. Translating it yields CSVTTAGHFTDTQYF.

This clone was seen once. The chain links TRBV11-2 to TRBJ2-5, with D perhaps TRBD1 or TRBD2 (5 bases each). Deletions cut 0 bases from V and 2 bases from J, with 19 bases between. The CDR3 consists of 18 residues. Per the germline V gene, CDR1 is SGHAT and CDR2 is FQNNGV. CDR3 DNA sequence: TGTGCCAGCAGCTTAGACCAAAATGAACCGGGGCTACAAGAGACCCAGTACTTC. This gives the protein CASSLDQNEPGLQETQYF.

Worth noting for this clone: A read error may account for a junction end that differs from germline. J is TRBJ2-7 and V is TRBV29-1; maybe TRBD2 (5 bases). This CDR3 has 12 residues. Looked up from germline, CDR1 is SQVTM and CDR2 is ANQGSEA. The CDR3 region is CSVAADSYERYF. Written as DNA, the CDR3 is TGCAGCGTTGCGGCGGACTCCTACGAGCGGTACTTC.

V is TRBV25-1 and J is TRBJ1-5; 7 bases fit TRBD1. The CDR3 is 13 residues long. The V segment lost 9 bases and the J segment 3 bases; nucleotides outside the gene matches: 5. Germline V gene lookup returns CDR1 MGHDK and CDR2 SYGVNS. The DNA for the CDR3 is TGTGCCAGTTCAGGACAGGACAATCAGCCCCAGCATTTT. This sequence encodes CASSGQDNQPQHF.

V is TRBV15 and J is TRBJ2-3; 12 bases line up with TRBD2. This CDR3 region has 18 residues. Germline V CDR1 and CDR2: LNHNV, YYDKDF (reference sequence). Trimming took 1 base from V and 2 from J; bases not matched to a gene: 7. The CDR3: CATSRAILAGGHTDTQYF. DNA of the CDR3: TGTGCCACCAGCAGAGCCATACTAGCGGGGGGACACACAGATACGCAGTATTTT.

This sequence joins TRBV4-3 and TRBJ1-2; D not resolved. Per germline, CDR1 LGHNA and CDR2 YSLEER. The CDR3 is 18 amino acids. Trimming removed 1 base from V and 4 bases from J, with 22 bases in between. This chain's CDR3 is CASSQVLAESPAFYGYTF. Written as DNA, the CDR3 is TGCGCCAGCAGCCAAGTGCTGGCAGAGTCCCCGGCCTTCTATGGCTACACCTTC.

The chain recombines TRBV27 with TRBJ2-1; D is possibly TRBD1 (5 bases). Germline CDR1 MNHEY, CDR2 SMNVEV (reference sequence). This CDR3 comprises 12 residues. The V gene lost 6 bases and the J gene lost 10 bases, with 13 bases spanning the gap. This CDR3 is CASSRMAGEQFF. The CDR3 DNA reads TGTGCCAGCAGCCGGATGGCAGGGGAGCAGTTCTTC.

The V call is TRBV2, the J call TRBJ1-5; TRBD1 matches 7 bases. The CDR3 contains 15 residues. Germline trimming cut 3 bases from V and 0 bases from J; bases unmatched to any gene: 2. The germline V gene has CDR1 SNHLY and CDR2 FYNNEI. The CDR3 region has the DNA TGTGCCAGCAGTGACGGGACAGATAGCAATCAGCCCCAGCATTTT. Its protein product is CASSDGTDSNQPQHF. Full variable domain (remainder filled in from reference TRBV2 and TRBJ1-5): EPEVTQTPSHQVTQMGQEVILRCVPISNHLYFYWYRQILGQKVEFLVSFYNNEISEKSEIFDDQFSVERPDGSNFTLKIRSTKLEDSAMYFCASSDGTDSNQPQHFGDGTRLSIL.

The V call is TRBV4-1, the J call TRBJ2-7; D is unclear. The germline gives CDR1 MGHRA, CDR2 YSYEKL. Trimming shortened V by 1 base and J by 0 bases, and 10 bases separated the two germline ends. The CDR3 consists of 15 residues. CDR3 in DNA: TGCGCCAGCAGCCAAGGAAGCGCGGACTCCTACGAGCAGTACTTC. Its protein product is CASSQGSADSYEQYF.

The chain links TRBV10-2 to TRBJ2-7; possibly TRBD1 for D (6 bases). The CDR3 runs to 14 residues. Germline V CDR1 and CDR2: WSHSY, SAAADI. V lost 4 bases and J lost 2, with 12 bases in between. CDR3 coding DNA: TGCGCCAGCAGTGTCTCAGGGGCTACCTACGAGCAGTACTTC. Translation: CASSVSGATYEQYF.

V and J are TRBV9 and TRBJ1-1; maybe TRBD1 (5 bases). This CDR3 comprises 15 residues. The germline V and J ends were trimmed by 0 bases and 0 bases, with 9 bases remaining between them. Germline V gives CDR1 SGDLS, CDR2 YYNGEE. The CDR3 nucleotides read TGTGCCAGCAGCGTAGCGGGGGATATGAACACTGAAGCTTTCTTT. Encoded protein: CASSVAGDMNTEAFF. The full variable domain, with the rest looked up from reference TRBV9 and TRBJ1-1, is DSGVTQTPKHLITATGQRVTLRCSPRSGDLSVYWYQQSLDQGLQFLIQYYNGEERAKGNILERFSAQQFPDLHSELNLSSLELGDSALYFCASSVAGDMNTEAFFGQGTRLTVV.

J is TRBJ2-5 and V is TRBV30; TRBD2 aligns across 16 bases. The junction had 4 bases not matched to a gene; V was cut back by 3 bases and J by 3 bases. CDR3 size: 16 residues. Germline V lookup: CDR1 GTSNPN, CDR2 SVGIG (reference sequence). CDR3 DNA sequence: TGTGCCTGGAGCCACGGGACTAGCGGGGGGGAAGAGACCCAGTACTTC. Translated, it gives CAWSHGTSGGEETQYF.

This clone was counted only a few times. This chain connects TRBV19 to TRBJ2-2; D remains ambiguous. The CDR3 sequence is 15 residues long. Trimming removed 2 bases at V and 5 bases at J, with 12 bases between. CDR1 and CDR2 from the germline V gene are LNHDA and SQIVND (reference sequence). CDR3 sequence reads: CASSIIAELTGELFF. The CDR3, as DNA: TGTGCCAGTAGTATAATCGCAGAGCTTACCGGGGAGCTGTTTTTT.

This clone was picked up a small number of times. The chain employs TRBV7-9 and TRBJ1-1; 9 nucleotides align to TRBD1. CDR1 and CDR2 from the germline V gene are SEHNR and FQNEAQ (reference sequence). This CDR3 spans 16 amino acids. V dropped 1 base and J dropped 5; count of bases not matched to a gene: 8. The CDR3 DNA is TGTGCCAGCAGCTTAGTAGGACAGGGGCTGGGTACTGAAGCTTTCTTT. The encoded protein is CASSLVGQGLGTEAFF.

The chain is built from TRBV30 and TRBJ2-7; D is unresolved. The ends were cut back, 7 bases at V and 3 bases at J, with 16 bases in the middle. The CDR3 covers 13 residues. Germline CDR1 is GTSNPN and CDR2 is SVGIG (reference sequence). The DNA for the CDR3 is TGTGCCTTCAGAGACCAGCTTTACTACGAGCAGTACTTC. It translates to CAFRDQLYYEQYF.

V usage is TRBV7-2 and J usage is TRBJ2-1; tentative D call: TRBD1 (5 bases). The CDR3 runs to 14 residues. V dropped 3 bases and J dropped 8 bases, with 14 bases sitting between them. Per the germline V gene, CDR1 is SGHTA and CDR2 is FQGNSA. CDR3 region: CASSFQGGMDEQFF. The CDR3 DNA sequence: TGTGCCAGCAGCTTCCAGGGCGGTATGGATGAGCAGTTCTTC.

For this clone: Other DNA variants within this sample encode the same CDR3. This chain joins TRBV27 and TRBJ1-5; D not resolved. From germline, CDR1 is MNHEY and CDR2 SMNVEV (reference sequence). Trimming removed 3 bases from V and 7 bases from J, with 7 bases in between. This CDR3 has 12 residues. The DNA for the CDR3 is TGTGCCAGCAGTTTGTTGGGACAGCCCCAGCATTTT. Translating gives CASSLLGQPQHF.

The V call is TRBV5-6, the J call TRBJ2-7; 10 nucleotides agree with TRBD1. This CDR3 is 14 amino acids long. Per the germline V gene, CDR1 is SGHDT and CDR2 is YYEEEE. J gave up 2 bases and V 3 bases, and 2 bases lay outside the gene matches. The CDR3 here is CASSSGQGPYEQYF. Here the CDR3 DNA reads TGTGCCAGCAGCTCGGGACAGGGGCCCTACGAGCAGTACTTC.

The chain employs TRBV5-6 and TRBJ2-2; D possibly matches TRBD1 or TRBD2 (6 bases each). Trimming shortened V by 2 bases and J by 0 bases, and 14 bases separated the two germline ends. The CDR3 sequence is 17 residues long. Germline assignment: CDR1 SGHDT and CDR2 YYEEEE. CDR3 bases: TGTGCCAGCAGCTTTAGCGCGGGACATACGAACACCGGGGAGCTGTTTTTT. Encoded protein: CASSFSAGHTNTGELFF.

CDR3 DNA: TGTGCCTCCGCAGTAGAACAGGCGATTCGAACCGGGGAGCTGTTTTTT. Residues: CASAVEQAIRTGELFF. The rearrangement joins TRBV2 to TRBJ2-2; D possibly corresponds to TRBD1 (5 bases). Germline V gene lookup returns CDR1 SNHLY and CDR2 FYNNEI. V was cut by 11 bases and J by 5 bases, with 24 bases left in between. The CDR3 runs to 16 residues.

The chain joins TRBV14 to TRBJ2-3; TRBD2 matches 12 bases. The CDR3 is 18 amino acids. From germline, CDR1 is SGHDN and CDR2 FVKESK. With 1 base clipped from V and 4 bases from J, the junction kept 9 bases outside the gene matches. The CDR3 region has the DNA TGTGCCAGCAGCCAAGCGCTAGCGGGGGGGCCCGGAGCAGATACGCAGTATTTT. This translates into CASSQALAGGPGADTQYF.

J is TRBJ2-1 and V is TRBV6-4, with D uncertain. The germline gives CDR1 MRHNA, CDR2 SNTAGT. The CDR3 sequence is 13 residues long. V was trimmed by 1 base and J by 6 bases, leaving 7 bases between them. CDR3 nucleotide sequence: TGTGCCAGCAGTGACTTATCTAGCAATGAGCAGTTCTTC. It yields the protein CASSDLSSNEQFF.

The rearrangement joins TRBV11-2 to TRBJ2-5; D is uncertain. CDR3 length: 14 residues. Germline V gene data show CDR1 as SGHAT and CDR2 as FQNNGV. Trimming took 2 bases from V and 2 from J, leaving 9 bases between them. Here the CDR3 DNA reads TGTGCCAGCAGCTTAATCGGCTTGCAAGAGACCCAGTACTTC. Protein product: CASSLIGLQETQYF.

This clone was recorded only once. This chain joins TRBV5-6 and TRBJ2-7; D is possibly TRBD1 (7 bases). Trimming removed 6 bases from V and 4 bases from J, with 11 bases in between. The germline V gene has CDR1 SGHDT and CDR2 YYEEEE. The CDR3 consists of 12 residues. CDR3 in DNA: TGTGCCAGCACCTCAGGGGGGTACGAGCAGTACTTC. As protein: CASTSGGYEQYF. The full variable domain, its missing parts supplied by reference TRBV5-6 and TRBJ2-7, is DAGVTQSPTHLIKTRGQQVTLRCSPKSGHDTVSWYQQALGQGPQFIFQYYEEEERQRGNFPDRFSGHQFPNYSSELNVNALLLGDSALYLCASTSGGYEQYFGPGTRLTVT.